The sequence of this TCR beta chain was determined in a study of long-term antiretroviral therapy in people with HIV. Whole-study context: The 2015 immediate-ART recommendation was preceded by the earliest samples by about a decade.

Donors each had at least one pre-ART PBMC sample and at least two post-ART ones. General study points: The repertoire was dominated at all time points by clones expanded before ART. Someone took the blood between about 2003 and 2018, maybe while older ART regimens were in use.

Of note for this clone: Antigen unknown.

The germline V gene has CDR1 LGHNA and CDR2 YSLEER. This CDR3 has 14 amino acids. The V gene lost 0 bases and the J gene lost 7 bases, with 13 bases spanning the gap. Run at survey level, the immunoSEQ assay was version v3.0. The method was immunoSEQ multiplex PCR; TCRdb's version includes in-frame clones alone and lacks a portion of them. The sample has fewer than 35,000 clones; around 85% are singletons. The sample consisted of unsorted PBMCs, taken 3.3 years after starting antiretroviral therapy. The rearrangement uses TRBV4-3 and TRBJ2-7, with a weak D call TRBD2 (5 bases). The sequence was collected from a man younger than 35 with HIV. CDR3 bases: TGCGCCAGCAGCCAAGATCCAGCGGCCATGGAGCAGTACTTC. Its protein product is CASSQDPAAMEQYF.